This TCR beta chain was obtained from a study of cytomegalovirus exposure and HLA in healthy donors. General observations from the study: With later analysis, a missense DCLRE1C variant became linked to TCR beta V- and J-gene trimming.

Both 60 Vbeta primers and 13 Jbeta primers went into the PCR. This table comes from immunoSEQ multiplex PCR, and its TCRdb copy is limited to in-frame clones, with some not included. The data show under 55,000 clones, around 70% seen once. About this clone itself: The target antigen is unknown.

The sample taken for sequencing was PBMCs. The TCR comes from a man aged 18 to 35 in good health and CMV-seronegative.

Written as DNA, the CDR3 is TGTGCCAGCAGCTTAGTAGTGGACACGAGGCAGCCCCAGCATTTT. It is translated as CASSLVVDTRQPQHF. The chain joins TRBV7-8 to TRBJ1-5, with D perhaps TRBD1 (5 bases). Trimming removed 1 base at V and 7 bases at J, with 14 bases between. Germline V gene lookup returns CDR1 SGHVS and CDR2 FQNEAQ. The CDR3 covers 15 residues.